Listed below are T cell receptor beta chains from one sample, sequenced in a study of T-cell memory formation after mild COVID-19. TCRdb ran MiXCR on the 5' RACE reads and lists one entry per CDR3 protein. The table lists around 470,000 distinct CDR3 sequences, 20% of them singletons. The sample taken for sequencing was PBMCs or a T cell subset sorted from them (not recorded which). The source of these receptors is an adult woman who had mild COVID-19 (a few samples of this study predate the infection). Cell type and time point are not known. Each CDR3 is given with its conserved first and last residue. A D gene is named only where the DNA matches it firmly. Not every row has a clone size; where given, it reads once, few, many or a size class.

v_gene,d_gene,j_gene,abundance,CDR3aa,CDR3nt
TRBV20-1,TRBD2,TRBJ2-1,few,CSASGGTSDYNEQFF,TGCAGTGCTAGTGGTGGGACTAGCGACTACAATGAGCAGTTCTTC
TRBV12-3/TRBV12-4,NA,TRBJ1-6,NA,CASSLGQGRGNSPLHF,TGTGCCAGCAGTTTAGGTCAGGGAAGGGGAAATTCACCCCTCCACTTT
TRBV7-3,TRBD2,TRBJ2-1,NA,CASSPERESSYNEQFF,TGTGCCAGCAGCCCCGAGCGGGAGTCGTCCTACAATGAGCAGTTCTTC
TRBV6-5,NA,TRBJ2-6,NA,CASSWEGEVSGANVLTF,TGTGCCAGCAGTTGGGAGGGGGAGGTGTCTGGGGCCAACGTCCTGACTTTC
TRBV5-6,NA,TRBJ2-3,NA,CASSFGLAQYF,TGTGCCAGCAGCTTTGGCTTGGCGCAGTATTTT
TRBV10-3,NA,TRBJ1-1,few,CAINQQLNTEAFF,TGTGCCATCAATCAACAGCTGAACACTGAAGCTTTCTTT
TRBV12-3/TRBV12-4,NA,TRBJ2-2,NA,CASSFDSVNTGELFF,TGTGCCAGCAGTTTCGACAGTGTCAACACCGGGGAGCTGTTTTTT
TRBV7-2,NA,TRBJ1-4,few,CASSSGATGEKLFF,TGTGCCAGCAGCTCAGGAGCGACGGGCGAAAAACTGTTTTTT
TRBV4-1,NA,TRBJ2-7,NA,CASSPIQGPYEQYF,TGCGCCAGCAGCCCAATCCAGGGTCCCTACGAGCAGTACTTC
TRBV27,TRBD1,TRBJ2-5,NA,CASSAGTGGFYTETQYF,TGTGCCAGCAGCGCCGGGACAGGGGGATTCTATACAGAGACCCAGTACTTC
TRBV6-2/TRBV6-3,TRBD2,TRBJ2-1,NA,CASSRPGLDYNEQFF,TGTGCCAGCAGTCGACCGGGACTAGATTACAATGAGCAGTTCTTC
TRBV12-3/TRBV12-4,NA,TRBJ1-5,few,CASRGAGNQPQHF,TGTGCCAGCAGGGGGGCAGGCAATCAGCCCCAGCATTTT
TRBV29-1,TRBD1,TRBJ2-7,NA,CSVEPQGAYEQYF,TGCAGCGTTGAACCCCAGGGGGCCTACGAGCAGTACTTC
TRBV7-9,NA,TRBJ1-3,NA,CASSLRELTVSGNTIYF,TGTGCCAGCAGCTTAAGAGAACTGACAGTCTCTGGAAACACCATATATTTT
TRBV5-5,NA,TRBJ2-3,NA,CASSLAPGAGDTQYF,TGTGCCAGCAGCTTGGCCCCGGGGGCCGGAGATACGCAGTATTTT
TRBV20-1,NA,TRBJ2-1,many,CSASGLVGAGRYNEQFF,TGCAGTGCTAGCGGGTTGGTGGGCGCAGGGCGTTACAATGAGCAGTTCTTC
TRBV7-2,NA,TRBJ2-5,NA,CASSLMVGGETQYF,TGTGCCAGCAGCTTAATGGTGGGCGGGGAGACCCAGTACTTC
TRBV7-9,NA,TRBJ1-6,few,CASSSLGSPLHF,TGTGCCAGCAGCTCTTTAGGGTCACCCCTCCACTTT
TRBV18,NA,TRBJ1-4,NA,CASSPKGSNEKLFF,TGTGCCAGCTCACCAAAGGGTAGTAATGAAAAACTGTTTTTT
TRBV25-1,NA,TRBJ1-5,NA,CASSGTIRDQPQHF,TGTGCCAGCAGTGGGACGATTCGGGATCAGCCCCAGCATTTT
TRBV12-3/TRBV12-4,TRBD1,TRBJ1-1,few,CASSFGDSTEAFF,TGTGCCAGCAGTTTTGGGGACAGCACTGAAGCTTTCTTT
TRBV7-9,NA,TRBJ2-7,many,CASSYRVLDEQYF,TGTGCCAGCAGCTACAGGGTATTGGACGAGCAGTACTTC
TRBV6-5,NA,TRBJ2-5,NA,CASSYFPALGRLQETQYF,TGTGCCAGCAGTTACTTCCCGGCCCTCGGACGGTTACAAGAGACCCAGTACTTC
TRBV27,NA,TRBJ1-2,few,CASSLGPGDGPPGYTF,TGTGCCAGCAGTTTAGGCCCAGGGGATGGACCGCCGGGCTACACCTTC
TRBV21-1,NA,TRBJ2-1,few,CASSKVLARSSYNEQFF,TGTGCCAGCAGCAAGGTACTAGCCCGGAGCTCCTACAATGAGCAGTTCTTC
TRBV12-3/TRBV12-4,NA,TRBJ2-1,few,CATGRDTHGAEQFF,TGTGCCACCGGGCGGGACACTCATGGTGCTGAGCAGTTCTTC
TRBV7-9,TRBD2,TRBJ2-3,NA,CASSLGLAGALTDTQYF,TGTGCCAGCAGCTTGGGACTAGCGGGAGCGCTCACAGATACGCAGTATTTT
TRBV7-8,TRBD1,TRBJ1-2,few,CASSSNLDRDDYGYTF,TGTGCCAGCAGCTCAAACCTGGACAGGGACGACTATGGCTACACCTTC
TRBV12-3/TRBV12-4,NA,TRBJ2-3,NA,CASTRSSGDRDTQYF,TGTGCCAGCACCCGGAGTAGCGGAGATCGGGATACGCAGTATTTT
TRBV5-6,NA,TRBJ2-2,NA,CASSLGWSSTGELFF,TGTGCCAGCAGCTTGGGGTGGAGTTCCACCGGGGAGCTGTTTTTT
TRBV7-8,NA,TRBJ1-1,NA,CASSQKVTGRIELDTEAFF,TGTGCCAGCAGCCAAAAGGTTACAGGGCGTATAGAATTGGACACTGAAGCTTTCTTT